This T cell receptor beta chain was recovered during a study of metastatic and nonmetastatic thyroid tumors. Study details: Where malignant and benign thyroid patients were concerned, repertoires were compared across blood and tumor or nodule tissue. Study observations and caveats: For both blood and tumor, malignant thyroid tumors reportedly showed significantly higher TCR beta diversity than benign nodules did.

Before thyroid surgery, none of the patients had received any treatment. The V and J ends lost 1 base and 4 bases, in that order; junction bases with no gene match: 9. The germline gives CDR1 SGHAT, CDR2 FQDESV (reference sequence). CDR3 length: 16 amino acids. In the original workflow: Researchers built a distant-metastasis classifier for papillary thyroid cancer that drew on CDR3 differences across clinicopathological groups. TCRdb reprocessed the PCR reads using MiXCR. V and J calls and clone size were set by TCRdb, not the authors. The table records 33,000 or so clones, roughly 20% of them present only once. Concerning this clone itself: As yet, its antigen is unknown.

The clonotype comes from a female donor with papillary thyroid cancer or a benign thyroid nodule (not recorded which). Some clones in this sample may be carry-over from other donors' samples. Source material: blood. This sequence joins TRBV11-1 and TRBJ1-2; 7 nucleotides line up with TRBD1. The CDR3 coding sequence is TGTGCCAGCAGCTTAGTATCCGGGACAGCCGCCTATGGCTACACCTTC. Protein product: CASSLVSGTAAYGYTF.